This paragraph covers one TCR beta chain sequence. The target antigen is unknown. Cells designated naive CD8 were CD45RO-negative and were positively selected for CCR7, with terminally differentiated effector memory CD45RA+ cells excluded. The donors were all Caucasian adults (living in Nashville, Tennessee). This sample was included in a study of shared clonotypes between healthy human individuals. Study-level background: Three CD4 naive, three CD4 memory, two CD8 naive and one CD8 memory plate were used per donor. Study results and caveats: Generally, estimated richness proved larger in naive subsets than it did in memory subsets. Clonotypes shared by all four donors outscored non-shared clonotypes in generation probability.

V lost 6 bases, J lost 5 bases, and 3 bases stayed unmatched. The CDR3 length is 13 residues. CDR1 and CDR2 from the germline V gene are SEHNR and FQNEAQ (reference sequence). The assay was immunoSEQ multiplex PCR, and TCRdb's table has in-frame clones only and misses some. The sample consists of about 800,000 clones, around 96% of them appearing once. This chain uses TRBV7-9 with TRBJ2-1, with 8 bases aligning to TRBD1. The specimen sequenced was naive CD8+ T cells sorted from blood. The sequence was obtained from a man under 40 in good health. The CDR3 loop is CASRGTGNNEQFF. The CDR3 region has the DNA TGTGCCAGCAGGGGGACAGGCAACAATGAGCAGTTCTTC. The variable domain in full, completed from reference TRBV7-9 and TRBJ2-1, reads DTGVSQNPRHKITKRGQNVTFRCDPISEHNRLYWYRQTLGQGPEFLTYFQNEAQLEKSRLLSDRFSAERPKGSFSTLEIQRTEQGDSAMYLCASRGTGNNEQFFGPGTRLTVL.